Sequencing of this TCR beta chain was carried out in a study of blood T cell repertoires in COVID-19. Study details: The United States, Italy and Spain provided the acute and convalescent COVID-19 samples. Nucleic acid was either cDNA or gDNA, and it came from T cells, B-cell-depleted T cells, or PBMCs.

The germline V gene has CDR1 LNHDA and CDR2 SQIVND (reference sequence). The CDR3 totals 16 residues. The trim removed 2 bases at V and 9 bases at J, leaving 7 bases unmatched. Methods used by the authors: Estimates of nucleated cell counts were drawn from the amplification of reference gene primers. Sequencing used immunoSEQ multiplex PCR; TCRdb keeps in-frame clones, though not all of them. From that table come the V and J calls and clone size; the DNA was used to work out D and trimming. The table lists some 400,000 clones, around nine tenths of them singletons. This TCR was sampled from a human donor in a cohort sampled during active COVID-19. Sequenced: peripheral blood. The V and J genes are TRBV19 and TRBJ1-6; 10 bases map to TRBD1. CDR3 nucleotide sequence: TGTGCCAGTAGTATAATGGGGACAGGGGCGTCTTCACCCCTCCACTTT. Encoded protein: CASSIMGTGASSPLHF.